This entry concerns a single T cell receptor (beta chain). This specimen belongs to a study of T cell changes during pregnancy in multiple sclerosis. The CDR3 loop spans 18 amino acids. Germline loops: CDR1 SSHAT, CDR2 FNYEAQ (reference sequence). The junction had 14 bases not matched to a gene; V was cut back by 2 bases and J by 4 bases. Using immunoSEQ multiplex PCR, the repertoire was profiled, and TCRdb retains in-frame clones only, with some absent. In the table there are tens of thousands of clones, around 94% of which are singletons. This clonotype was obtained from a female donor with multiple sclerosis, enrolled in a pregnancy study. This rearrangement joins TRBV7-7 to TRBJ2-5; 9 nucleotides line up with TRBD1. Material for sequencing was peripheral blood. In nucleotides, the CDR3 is TGTGCCAGCAGCTTATCTGTCCAGGGACAGGGCAGGGGAGAGACCCAGTACTTC. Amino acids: CASSLSVQGQGRGETQYF.